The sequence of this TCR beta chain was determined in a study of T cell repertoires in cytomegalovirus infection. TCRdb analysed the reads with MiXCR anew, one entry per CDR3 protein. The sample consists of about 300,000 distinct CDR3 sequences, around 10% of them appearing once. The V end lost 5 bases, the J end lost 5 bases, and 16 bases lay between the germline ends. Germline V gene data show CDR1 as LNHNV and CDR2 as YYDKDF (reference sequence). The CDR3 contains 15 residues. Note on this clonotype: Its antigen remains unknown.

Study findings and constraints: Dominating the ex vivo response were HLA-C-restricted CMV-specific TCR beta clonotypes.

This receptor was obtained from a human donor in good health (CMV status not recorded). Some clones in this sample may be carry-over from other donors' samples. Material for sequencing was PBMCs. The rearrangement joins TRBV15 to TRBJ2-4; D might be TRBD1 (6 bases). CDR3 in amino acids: CATSSRTDPENIQYF. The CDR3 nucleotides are TGTGCCACCAGCTCGCGGACAGACCCTGAAAACATTCAGTACTTC.